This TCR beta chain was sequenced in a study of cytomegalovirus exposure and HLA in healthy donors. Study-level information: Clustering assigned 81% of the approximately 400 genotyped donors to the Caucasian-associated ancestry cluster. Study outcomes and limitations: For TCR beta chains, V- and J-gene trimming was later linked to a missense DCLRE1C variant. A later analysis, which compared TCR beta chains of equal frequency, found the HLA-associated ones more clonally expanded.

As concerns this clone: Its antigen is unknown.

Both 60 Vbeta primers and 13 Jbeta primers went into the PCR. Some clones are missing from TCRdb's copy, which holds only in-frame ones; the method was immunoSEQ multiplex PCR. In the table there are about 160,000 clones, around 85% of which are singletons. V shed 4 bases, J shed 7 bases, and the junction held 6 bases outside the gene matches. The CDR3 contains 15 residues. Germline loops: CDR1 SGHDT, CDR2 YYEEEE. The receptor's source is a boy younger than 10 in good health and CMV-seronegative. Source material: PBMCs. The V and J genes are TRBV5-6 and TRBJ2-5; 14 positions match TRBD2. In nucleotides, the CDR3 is TGTGCCAGCAGCGGAGGACTAGCGGGGGGTGGGACCCAGTACTTC. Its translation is CASSGGLAGGGTQYF.